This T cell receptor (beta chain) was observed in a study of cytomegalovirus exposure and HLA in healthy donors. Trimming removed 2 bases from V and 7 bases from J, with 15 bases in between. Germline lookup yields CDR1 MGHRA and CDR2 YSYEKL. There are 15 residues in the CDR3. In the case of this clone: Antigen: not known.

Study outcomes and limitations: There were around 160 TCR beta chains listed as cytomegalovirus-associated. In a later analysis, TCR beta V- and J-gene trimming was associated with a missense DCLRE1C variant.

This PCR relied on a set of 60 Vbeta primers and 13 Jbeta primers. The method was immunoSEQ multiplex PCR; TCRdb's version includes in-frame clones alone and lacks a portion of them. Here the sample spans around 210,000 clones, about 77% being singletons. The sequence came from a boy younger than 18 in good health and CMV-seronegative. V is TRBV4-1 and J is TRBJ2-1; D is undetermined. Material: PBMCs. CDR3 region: CASSQRDEPLNEQFF. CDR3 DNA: TGCGCCAGCAGCCAACGCGATGAACCGTTGAATGAGCAGTTCTTC.